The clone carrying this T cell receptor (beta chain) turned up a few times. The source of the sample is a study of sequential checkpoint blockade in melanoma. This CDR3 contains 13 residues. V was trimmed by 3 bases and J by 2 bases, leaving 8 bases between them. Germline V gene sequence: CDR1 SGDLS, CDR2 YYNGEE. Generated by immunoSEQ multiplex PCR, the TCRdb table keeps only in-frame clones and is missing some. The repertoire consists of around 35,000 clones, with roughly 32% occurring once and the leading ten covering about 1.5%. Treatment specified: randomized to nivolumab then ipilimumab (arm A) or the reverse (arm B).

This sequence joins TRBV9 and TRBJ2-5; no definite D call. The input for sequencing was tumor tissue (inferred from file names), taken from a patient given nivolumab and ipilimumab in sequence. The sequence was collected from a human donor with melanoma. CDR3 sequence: CASSGGYQETQYF. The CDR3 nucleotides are TGTGCCAGCAGCGGTGGCTATCAAGAGACCCAGTACTTC.